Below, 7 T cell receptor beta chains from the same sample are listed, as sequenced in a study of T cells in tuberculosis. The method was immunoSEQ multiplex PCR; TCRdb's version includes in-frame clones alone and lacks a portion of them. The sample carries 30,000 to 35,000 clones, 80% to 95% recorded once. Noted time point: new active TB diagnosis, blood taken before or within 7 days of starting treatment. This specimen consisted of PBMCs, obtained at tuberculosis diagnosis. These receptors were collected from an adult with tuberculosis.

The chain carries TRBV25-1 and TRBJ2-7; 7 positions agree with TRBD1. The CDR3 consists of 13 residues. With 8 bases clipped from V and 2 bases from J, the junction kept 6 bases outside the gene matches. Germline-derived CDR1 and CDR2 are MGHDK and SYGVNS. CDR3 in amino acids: CASATGTAYEQYF. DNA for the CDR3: TGTGCCAGCGCTACGGGGACAGCCTACGAGCAGTACTTC.

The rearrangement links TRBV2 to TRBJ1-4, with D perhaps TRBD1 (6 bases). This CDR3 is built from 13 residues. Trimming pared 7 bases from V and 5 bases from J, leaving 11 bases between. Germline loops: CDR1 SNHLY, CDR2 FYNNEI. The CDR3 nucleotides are TGTGCCAGCAAGGGGCAGGGGAATGAAAAACTGTTTTTT. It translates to CASKGQGNEKLFF. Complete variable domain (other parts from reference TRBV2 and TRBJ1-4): EPEVTQTPSHQVTQMGQEVILRCVPISNHLYFYWYRQILGQKVEFLVSFYNNEISEKSEIFDDQFSVERPDGSNFTLKIRSTKLEDSAMYFCASKGQGNEKLFFGSGTQLSVL.

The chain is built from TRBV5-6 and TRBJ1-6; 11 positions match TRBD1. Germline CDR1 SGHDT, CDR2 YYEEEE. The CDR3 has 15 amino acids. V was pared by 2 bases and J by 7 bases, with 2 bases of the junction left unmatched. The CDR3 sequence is CASSFGTGGNSPLHF. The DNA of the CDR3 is TGTGCCAGCAGCTTCGGGACAGGGGGGAATTCACCCCTCCACTTT.

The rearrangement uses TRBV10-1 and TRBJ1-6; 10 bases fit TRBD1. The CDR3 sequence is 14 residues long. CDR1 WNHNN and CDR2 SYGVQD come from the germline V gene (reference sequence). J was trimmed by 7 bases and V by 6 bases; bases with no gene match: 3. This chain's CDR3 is CASRSGQGNSPLHF. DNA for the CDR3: TGCGCCAGCAGATCGGGACAGGGGAATTCACCCCTCCACTTT.

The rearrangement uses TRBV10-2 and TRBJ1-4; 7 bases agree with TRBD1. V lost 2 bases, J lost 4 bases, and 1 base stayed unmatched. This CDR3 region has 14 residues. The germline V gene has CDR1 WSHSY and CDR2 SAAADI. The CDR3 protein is CASSEDRDNEKLFF. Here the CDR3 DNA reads TGCGCCAGCAGTGAGGACAGGGATAATGAAAAACTGTTTTTT.

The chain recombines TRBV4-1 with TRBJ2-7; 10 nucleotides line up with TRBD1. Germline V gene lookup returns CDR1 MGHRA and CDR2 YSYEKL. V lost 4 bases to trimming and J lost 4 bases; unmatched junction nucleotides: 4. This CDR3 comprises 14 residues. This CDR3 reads CASSPGTGVYEQYF. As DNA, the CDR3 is TGCGCCAGCAGCCCTGGGACAGGGGTTTACGAGCAGTACTTC.

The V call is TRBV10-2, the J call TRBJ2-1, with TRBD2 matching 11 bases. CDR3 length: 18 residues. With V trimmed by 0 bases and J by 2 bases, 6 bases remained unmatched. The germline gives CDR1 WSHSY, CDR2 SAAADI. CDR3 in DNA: TGCGCCAGCAGTGAGTCTTACGGGACTAGCGGTACCTACAATGAGCAGTTCTTC. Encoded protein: CASSESYGTSGTYNEQFF.